These 15 T cell receptor beta chains share one sample of origin, sequenced in a study of cytomegalovirus exposure and HLA in healthy donors. The PCR used 60 Vbeta and 13 Jbeta primers. Here immunoSEQ multiplex PCR was the method, and the copy in TCRdb shows in-frame clones only, minus some. Of some 170,000 clones listed, roughly 70% are singletons. The sequenced sample was PBMCs. These receptors all come from a woman between 50 and 59 years old in good health and CMV-seropositive.

The chain couples TRBV9 to TRBJ2-5, with 13 bases identical to TRBD2. V gave up 3 bases and J gave up 5 bases; unmatched junction bases: 10. CDR3 size: 17 residues. Germline CDR1 reads SGDLS; CDR2 reads YYNGEE. The CDR3 spells CASSERTSGGAGETQYF. The CDR3 DNA reads as TGTGCCAGCAGCGAAAGAACTAGCGGGGGGGCCGGGGAGACCCAGTACTTC.

V and J are TRBV5-1 and TRBJ2-1, with D uncertain. Germline CDR1 SGHRS, CDR2 YFSETQ. This CDR3 is built from 13 residues. The germline V and J ends were trimmed by 4 bases and 8 bases, with 13 bases remaining between them. The CDR3 region is CASSPTRIDEQFF. CDR3 bases: TGCGCCAGCAGCCCGACCAGGATCGATGAGCAGTTCTTC.

The rearrangement joins TRBV10-2 to TRBJ2-3, with 7 bases matching TRBD1. The CDR3 has 14 residues. Germline V gene sequence: CDR1 WSHSY, CDR2 SAAADI. The J segment lost 1 base and the V segment lost 6 bases, leaving 4 bases of the junction unmatched. This chain's CDR3 is CASSGQDRTDTQYF. As DNA, the CDR3 is TGCGCCAGCAGCGGACAGGACCGCACAGATACGCAGTATTTT.

This clone was observed a few times. This specimen includes other DNA sequences encoding the same CDR3. V usage is TRBV15 and J usage is TRBJ1-2; D uncertain. V shed 1 base and J shed 4 bases, with 7 bases lying between them. The CDR3 contains 13 residues. Per germline, CDR1 LNHNV and CDR2 YYDKDF (reference sequence). The CDR3 region is CATSRGQGYGYTF. The CDR3 DNA reads as TGTGCCACCAGCAGAGGACAAGGCTATGGCTACACCTTC.

The chain has TRBV6-1 and TRBJ2-1; possible D gene TRBD2, 7 bases. With 6 bases removed from V and 2 bases from J, the gap between germline ends came to 14 bases. Germline loops: CDR1 MNHNS, CDR2 SASEGT. This CDR3 has 15 amino acids. CDR3 residues: CASRLPGGAYNEQFF. CDR3 in DNA: TGTGCCAGCAGACTACCGGGGGGCGCCTACAATGAGCAGTTCTTC.

This chain joins TRBV10-3 and TRBJ2-7; 7 positions match TRBD2. From germline, CDR1 is ENHRY and CDR2 SYGVKD. Trimming removed 4 bases from V and 6 bases from J; junction bases left unmatched: 9. The CDR3 sequence is 14 residues long. The CDR3 reads CAISGASGSGEQYF. CDR3 bases: TGTGCCATCAGTGGGGCTAGCGGTTCGGGCGAGCAGTACTTC.

A note on this clone: The same CDR3 arises from other DNA sequences in this sample as well. The chain links TRBV27 to TRBJ1-5; D is unresolved. The CDR3 loop spans 14 amino acids. Between the trimmed V and J ends, which lost 0 bases and 0 bases, there was a span of 3 bases. Germline CDR1 reads MNHEY; CDR2 reads SMNVEV (reference sequence). CDR3 loop: CASSLSRSNQPQHF. The CDR3 DNA reads TGTGCCAGCAGTTTATCGCGTAGCAATCAGCCCCAGCATTTT.

This rearrangement joins TRBV7-9 to TRBJ2-1; 11 bases agree with TRBD2. Per the germline V gene, CDR1 is SEHNR and CDR2 is FQNEAQ (reference sequence). CDR3 length: 14 amino acids. The ends lost 5 bases at V and 9 bases at J; junction bases unmatched: 6. The CDR3, as DNA: TGTGCCAGCAGCCTTAGCGGGGGGGCCGGTGAGCAGTTCTTC. Protein product: CASSLSGGAGEQFF.

The V call is TRBV5-1, the J call TRBJ2-7, with 10 bases lining up with TRBD1. J lost 4 bases, V lost 3 bases, and 4 bases had no gene match. The CDR3 has 14 residues. The V gene's germline CDR1 is SGHRS and CDR2 YFSETQ. CDR3 in DNA: TGCGCCAGCAGCTCCCCGGACAGGGGGTACGAGCAGTACTTC. Amino acids: CASSSPDRGYEQYF. The complete variable domain, with remaining parts taken from reference TRBV5-1 and TRBJ2-7, reads KAGVTQTPRYLIKTRGQQVTLSCSPISGHRSVSWYQQTPGQGLQFLFEYFSETQRNKGNFPGRFSGRQFSNSRSEMNVSTLELGDSALYLCASSSPDRGYEQYFGPGTRLTVT.

This clone was seen a single time. The chain is built from TRBV5-1 and TRBJ2-1; 7 bases align to TRBD1. This CDR3 is built from 13 residues. Trimming took 3 bases from V and 5 from J; bases not matched to a gene: 2. CDR1 is SGHRS and CDR2 is YFSETQ in the germline V gene. The CDR3 sequence is CASSSDRDNEQFF. CDR3 coding DNA: TGCGCCAGCAGCTCCGACAGGGACAATGAGCAGTTCTTC.

The chain links TRBV2 to TRBJ2-3; possible D gene TRBD2, 5 bases. V lost 3 bases, J lost 4 bases, and 14 bases lay in between. CDR3 length equals 15 residues. CDR1 and CDR2 (germline): SNHLY, FYNNEI. CDR3 amino acids: CASSDGRTWADTQYF. The CDR3 nucleotides read TGTGCCAGCAGTGACGGCAGGACTTGGGCAGATACGCAGTATTTT.

V usage is TRBV10-3 and J usage is TRBJ2-7; the match to TRBD1 covers 9 bases. The CDR3 runs 12 residues. J gave up 5 bases and V 11 bases, and 7 bases lay outside the gene matches. Germline V CDR1 and CDR2: ENHRY, SYGVKD. The CDR3 DNA reads TGTGCCTGTGGGACAGGGCGAAACGAGCAGTACTTC. Translation gives CACGTGRNEQYF.

The V call is TRBV5-8, the J call TRBJ1-5; 7 nucleotides agree with TRBD1. The CDR3 contains 14 residues. The junction had 3 bases not matched to a gene; V was cut back by 1 base and J by 5 bases. Germline-derived CDR1 and CDR2 are SGHTS and YDEGEE. CDR3 bases: TGTGCCAGCAGCTTGTGGGACAGAGATCAGCCCCAGCATTTT. This gives the protein CASSLWDRDQPQHF.

V usage is TRBV2 and J usage is TRBJ2-5; D unresolved. CDR3 length: 11 amino acids. Trimming stripped 3 bases from V and 4 bases from J, with 3 bases between. Per the germline V gene, CDR1 is SNHLY and CDR2 is FYNNEI. For the CDR3, the DNA is TGTGCCAGCAGTGACCGAGAGACCCAGTACTTC. Translation: CASSDRETQYF.

The CDR3 sequence: CASSLGSNTEAFF. CDR3 sequence (DNA): TGCGCCAGCAGCTTGGGTTCAAACACTGAAGCTTTCTTT. The chain recombines TRBV5-1 with TRBJ1-1, with D unclear. Germline values: CDR1 SGHRS, CDR2 YFSETQ. V gave up 0 bases and J gave up 2 bases, with 5 bases separating them. This CDR3 region has 13 residues.